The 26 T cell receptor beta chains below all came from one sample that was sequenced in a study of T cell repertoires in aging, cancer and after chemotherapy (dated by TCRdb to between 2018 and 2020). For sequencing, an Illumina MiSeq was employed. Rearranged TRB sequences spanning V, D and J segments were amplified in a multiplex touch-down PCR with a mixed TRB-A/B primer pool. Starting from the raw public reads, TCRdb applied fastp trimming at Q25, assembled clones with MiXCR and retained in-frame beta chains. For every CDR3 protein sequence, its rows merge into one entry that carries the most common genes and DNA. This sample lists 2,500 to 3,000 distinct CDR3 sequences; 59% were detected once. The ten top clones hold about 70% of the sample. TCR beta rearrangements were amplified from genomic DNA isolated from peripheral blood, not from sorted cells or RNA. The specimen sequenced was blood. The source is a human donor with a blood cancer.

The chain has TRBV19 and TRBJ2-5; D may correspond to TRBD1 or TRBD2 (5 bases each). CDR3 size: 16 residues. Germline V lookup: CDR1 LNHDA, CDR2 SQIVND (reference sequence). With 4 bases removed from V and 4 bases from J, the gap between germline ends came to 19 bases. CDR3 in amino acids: CASSRLGTTGRETQYF. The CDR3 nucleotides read TGTGCCAGTAGTAGGTTGGGAACAACGGGGCGAGAGACCCAGTACTTC.

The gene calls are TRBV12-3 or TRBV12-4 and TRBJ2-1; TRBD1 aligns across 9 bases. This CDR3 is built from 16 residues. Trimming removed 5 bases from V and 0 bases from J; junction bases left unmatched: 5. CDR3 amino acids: CASSTGTGSSYNEQFF. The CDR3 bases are TGTGCCAGCAGTACCGGGACAGGGAGCTCCTACAATGAGCAGTTCTTC.

Here the CDR3 DNA reads TGTGCCAGCAGTTTAAGAGGCCAGGGACAGGATGGCTACACCTTC. Encoded protein: CASSLRGQGQDGYTF. The J gene is TRBJ1-2, the V gene TRBV12-3 or TRBV12-4, with 8 bases identical to TRBD1. V shed 2 bases and J 6 bases; nucleotides not matched to a gene: 8. This CDR3 comprises 15 residues.

The CDR3 DNA is TGTGCCAGCAGTGAGGGTCCCTACAATGAGCAGTTCTTC. Its protein product is CASSEGPYNEQFF. The chain links TRBV6-4 to TRBJ2-1; no definite D call. CDR1 and CDR2 from the germline V gene are MRHNA and SNTAGT. V shed 3 bases and J shed 2 bases, with 5 bases lying between them. The CDR3 totals 13 residues.

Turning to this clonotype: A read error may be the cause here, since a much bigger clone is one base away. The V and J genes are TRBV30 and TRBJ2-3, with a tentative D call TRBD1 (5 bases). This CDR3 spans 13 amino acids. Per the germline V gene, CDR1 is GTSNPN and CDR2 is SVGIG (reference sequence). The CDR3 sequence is CAWTAPTADTKYF. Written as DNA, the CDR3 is TGTGCCTGGACGGCCCCGACAGCAGATACGAAGTATTTT.

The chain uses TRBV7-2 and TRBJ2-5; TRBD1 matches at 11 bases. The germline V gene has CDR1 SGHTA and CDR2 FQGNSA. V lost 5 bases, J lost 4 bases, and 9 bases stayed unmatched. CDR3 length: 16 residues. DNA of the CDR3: TGTGCCAGCAGCACAAGAGGACAGGGGGCAGGAGAGACCCAGTACTTC. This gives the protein CASSTRGQGAGETQYF.

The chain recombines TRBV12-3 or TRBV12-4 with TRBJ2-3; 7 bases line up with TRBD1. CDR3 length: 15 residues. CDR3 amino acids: CASGLARDSMDTQYF. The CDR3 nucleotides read TGTGCTAGTGGTTTGGCCCGGGACAGCATGGATACGCAGTATTTT.

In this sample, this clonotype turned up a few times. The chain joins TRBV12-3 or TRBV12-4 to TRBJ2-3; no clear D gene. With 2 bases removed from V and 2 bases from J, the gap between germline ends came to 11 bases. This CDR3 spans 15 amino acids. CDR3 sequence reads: CASSLLSRTTDTQYF. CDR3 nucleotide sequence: TGTGCCAGCAGTTTATTGTCAAGAACCACAGATACGCAGTATTTT.

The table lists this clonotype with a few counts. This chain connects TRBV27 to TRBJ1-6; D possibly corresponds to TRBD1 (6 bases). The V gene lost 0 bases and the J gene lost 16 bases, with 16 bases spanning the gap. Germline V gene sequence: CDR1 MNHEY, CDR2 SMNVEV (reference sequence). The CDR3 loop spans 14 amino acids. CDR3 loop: CASSLSGFDRILHF. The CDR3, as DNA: TGTGCCAGCAGTTTATCGGGATTCGACAGGATTCTCCACTTT.

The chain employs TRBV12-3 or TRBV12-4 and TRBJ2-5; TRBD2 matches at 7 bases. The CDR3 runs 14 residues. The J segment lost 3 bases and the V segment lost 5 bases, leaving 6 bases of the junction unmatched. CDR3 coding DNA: TGTGCCAGCAGTCATAGGGACTATGAAGAGACCCAGTACTTC. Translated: CASSHRDYEETQYF.

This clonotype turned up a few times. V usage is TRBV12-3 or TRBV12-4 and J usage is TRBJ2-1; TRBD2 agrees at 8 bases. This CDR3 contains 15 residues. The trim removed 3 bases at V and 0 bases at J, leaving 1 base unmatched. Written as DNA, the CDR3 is TGTGCCAGCAGTTTCGGGGGGGCCTCCTACAATGAGCAGTTCTTC. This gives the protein CASSFGGASYNEQFF.

CDR3 protein: CATSAGTAQPQHF. CDR3 DNA sequence: TGTGCCACCAGCGCTGGGACAGCTCAGCCCCAGCATTTT. The chain recombines TRBV6-1 with TRBJ1-5, with TRBD1 identical over 7 bases. V dropped 10 bases and J dropped 6; count of bases not matched to a gene: 9. The CDR3 runs 13 residues. CDR1 is MNHNS, CDR2 SASEGT, per germline.

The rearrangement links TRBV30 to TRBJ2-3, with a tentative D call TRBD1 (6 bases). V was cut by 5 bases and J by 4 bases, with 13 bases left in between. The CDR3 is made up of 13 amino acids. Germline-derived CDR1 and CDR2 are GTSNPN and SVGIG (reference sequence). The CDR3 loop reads CAWGQGIADTQYF. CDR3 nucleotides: TGTGCCTGGGGTCAGGGGATCGCAGATACGCAGTATTTT. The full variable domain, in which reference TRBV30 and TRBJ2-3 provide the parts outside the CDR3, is SQTIHQWPATLVQPVGSPLSLECTVEGTSNPNLYWYRQAAGRGLQLLFYSVGIGQISSEVPQNLSASRPQDRQFILSSKKLLLSDSGFYLCAWGQGIADTQYFGPGTRLTVL.

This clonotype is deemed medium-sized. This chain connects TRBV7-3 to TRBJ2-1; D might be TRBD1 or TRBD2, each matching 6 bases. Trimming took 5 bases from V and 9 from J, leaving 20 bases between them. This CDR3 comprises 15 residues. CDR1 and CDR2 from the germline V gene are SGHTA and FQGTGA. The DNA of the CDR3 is TGTGCCAGCAGCCCCGATTATAGCCCGGGGGCTGAGCAGTTCTTC. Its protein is CASSPDYSPGAEQFF.

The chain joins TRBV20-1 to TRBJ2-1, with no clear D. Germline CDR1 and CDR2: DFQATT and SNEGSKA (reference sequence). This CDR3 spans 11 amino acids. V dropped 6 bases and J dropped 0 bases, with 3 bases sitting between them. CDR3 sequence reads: CSAGSYNEQFF. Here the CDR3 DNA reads TGCAGTGCCGGCTCCTACAATGAGCAGTTCTTC.

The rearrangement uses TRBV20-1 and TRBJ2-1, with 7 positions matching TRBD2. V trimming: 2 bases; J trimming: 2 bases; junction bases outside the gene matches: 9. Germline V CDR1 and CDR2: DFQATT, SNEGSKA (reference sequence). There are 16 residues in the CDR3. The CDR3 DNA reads TGCAGTGCTAGACGAGGGAGGGAGGCCACCTACAATGAGCAGTTCTTC. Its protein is CSARRGREATYNEQFF.

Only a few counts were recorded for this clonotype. The CDR3 is CATSRGLLITDTQYF. Here the CDR3 DNA reads TGTGCCACCAGCAGAGGACTCCTTATCACAGATACGCAGTATTTT. This chain uses TRBV15 with TRBJ2-3; D unresolved. Germline CDR1 is LNHNV and CDR2 is YYDKDF (reference sequence). The CDR3 has 15 residues. The V gene lost 1 base and the J gene lost 2 bases, with 10 bases spanning the gap.

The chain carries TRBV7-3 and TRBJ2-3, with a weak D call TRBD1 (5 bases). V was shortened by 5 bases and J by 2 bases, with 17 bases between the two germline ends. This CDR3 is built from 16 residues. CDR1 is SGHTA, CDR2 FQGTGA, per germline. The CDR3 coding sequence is TGTGCCAGCAGCCCTGGTACTTGGGGCCCCACAGATACGCAGTATTTT. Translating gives CASSPGTWGPTDTQYF.

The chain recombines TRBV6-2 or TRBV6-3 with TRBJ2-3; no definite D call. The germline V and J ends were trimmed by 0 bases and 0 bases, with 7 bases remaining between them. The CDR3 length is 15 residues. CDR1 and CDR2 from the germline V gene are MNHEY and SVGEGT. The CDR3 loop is CASSYSVGSTDTQYF. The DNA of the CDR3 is TGTGCCAGCAGTTACTCAGTCGGGAGCACAGATACGCAGTATTTT.

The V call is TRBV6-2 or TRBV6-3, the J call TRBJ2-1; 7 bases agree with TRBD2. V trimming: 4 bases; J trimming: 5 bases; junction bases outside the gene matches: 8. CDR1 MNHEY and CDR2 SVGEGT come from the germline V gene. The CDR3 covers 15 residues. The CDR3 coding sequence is TGTGCCAGCAGTTCAATAGGGACTATAGACAATGAGCAGTTCTTC. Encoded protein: CASSSIGTIDNEQFF.

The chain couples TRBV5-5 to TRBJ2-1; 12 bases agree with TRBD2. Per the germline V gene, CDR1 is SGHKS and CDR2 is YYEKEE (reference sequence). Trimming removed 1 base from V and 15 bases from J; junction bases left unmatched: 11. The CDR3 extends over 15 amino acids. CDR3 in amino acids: CASSLTGLAGTSPFF. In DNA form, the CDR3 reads TGTGCCAGCAGCTTGACCGGACTAGCGGGGACTTCGCCGTTCTTC.

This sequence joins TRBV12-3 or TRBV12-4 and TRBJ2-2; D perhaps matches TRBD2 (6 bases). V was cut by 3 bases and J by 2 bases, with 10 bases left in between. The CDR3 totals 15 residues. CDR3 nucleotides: TGTGCCAGCAGTTTCCGGACTACCAACACCGGGGAGCTGTTTTTT. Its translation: CASSFRTTNTGELFF.

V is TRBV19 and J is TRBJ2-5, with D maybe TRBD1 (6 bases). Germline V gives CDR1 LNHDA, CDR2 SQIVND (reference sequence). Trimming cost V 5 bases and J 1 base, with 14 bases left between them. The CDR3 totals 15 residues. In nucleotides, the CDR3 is TGTGCCAGTAGTTTCCCTGGACAGTCCCAAGAGACCCAGTACTTC. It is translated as CASSFPGQSQETQYF.

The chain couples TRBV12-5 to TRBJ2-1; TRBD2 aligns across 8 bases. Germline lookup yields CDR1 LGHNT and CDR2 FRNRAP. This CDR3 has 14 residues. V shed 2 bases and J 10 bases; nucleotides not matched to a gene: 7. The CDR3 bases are TGTGCTAGTGGTTTGCTAGCGGGTAATGGGGAGCAGTTCTTC. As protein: CASGLLAGNGEQFF.

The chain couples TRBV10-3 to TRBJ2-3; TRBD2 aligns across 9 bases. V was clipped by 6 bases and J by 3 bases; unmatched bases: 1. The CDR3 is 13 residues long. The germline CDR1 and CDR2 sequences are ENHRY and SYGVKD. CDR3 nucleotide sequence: TGTGCCATCAGGCGGGAGGGAACAGATACGCAGTATTTT. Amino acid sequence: CAIRREGTDTQYF.

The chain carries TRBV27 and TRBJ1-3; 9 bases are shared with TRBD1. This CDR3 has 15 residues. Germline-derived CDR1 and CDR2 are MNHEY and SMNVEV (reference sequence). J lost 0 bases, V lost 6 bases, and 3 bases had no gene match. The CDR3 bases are TGTGCCAGCAGCCGGACAGGGGTCTCTGGAAACACCATATATTTT. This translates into CASSRTGVSGNTIYF.